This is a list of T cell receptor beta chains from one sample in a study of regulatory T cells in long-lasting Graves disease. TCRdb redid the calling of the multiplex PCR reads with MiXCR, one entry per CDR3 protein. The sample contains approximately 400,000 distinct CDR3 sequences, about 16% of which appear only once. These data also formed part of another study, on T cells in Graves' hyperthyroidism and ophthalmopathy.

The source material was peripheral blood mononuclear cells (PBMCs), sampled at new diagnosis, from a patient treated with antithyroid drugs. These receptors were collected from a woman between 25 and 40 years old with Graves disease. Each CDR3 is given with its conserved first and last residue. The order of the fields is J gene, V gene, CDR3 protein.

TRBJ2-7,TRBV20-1,CSAQRGASSYEQYF
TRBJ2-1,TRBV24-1,CATSGTGLAGGNEQFF
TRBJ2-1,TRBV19,CASSTFGLVNEQFF
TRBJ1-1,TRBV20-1,CSARWGTEAFF
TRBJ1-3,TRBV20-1,CSALAPGVGNTIYF
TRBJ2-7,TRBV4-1,CASSQDIGLSYEQYF
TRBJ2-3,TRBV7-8,CASSLAYGSSTDTQYF
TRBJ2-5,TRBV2,CASLRDRGLETQYF
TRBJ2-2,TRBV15,CATSRDPGPTGELFF
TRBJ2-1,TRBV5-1,CASSLRTDSNEQFF
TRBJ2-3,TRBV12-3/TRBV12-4,CASSLWDISDTQYF
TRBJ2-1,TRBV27,CASSLSRGQDEQFF
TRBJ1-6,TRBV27,CASGQGRSPLHF
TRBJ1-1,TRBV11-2,CASTWGNTEAFF
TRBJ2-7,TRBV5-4,CASSPGTNGFEQYF
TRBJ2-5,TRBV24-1,CATSKGGKETQYF
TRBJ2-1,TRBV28,CASSQGLAGGKQFF
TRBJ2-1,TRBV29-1,CSVVGTSGYYNEQFF
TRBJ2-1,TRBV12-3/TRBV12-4,CASVKRSYNEQFF
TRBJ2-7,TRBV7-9,CASSLAKEGWISYEQYF
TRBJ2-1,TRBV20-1,CSAIGNEQFF
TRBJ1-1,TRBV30,CAWSPGDIVPEAFF
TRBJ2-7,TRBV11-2,CASREGFSYEQYF
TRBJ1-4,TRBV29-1,CSVAEDRANKKLFF
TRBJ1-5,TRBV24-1,CATSDSGLQPQHF
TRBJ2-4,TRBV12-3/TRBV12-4,CASSLVGINIQYF
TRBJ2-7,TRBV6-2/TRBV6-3,CASRSRLGGAHEQYF
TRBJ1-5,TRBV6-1,CASRDRRGQPQHF
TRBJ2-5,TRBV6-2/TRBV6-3,CASSQGSGSKAGTQYF
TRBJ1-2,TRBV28,CASSSDIYGYTF
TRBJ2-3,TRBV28,CASSPFSGTPATDTQYF
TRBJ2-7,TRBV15,CATSRDEPGRNEQYF
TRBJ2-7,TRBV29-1,CSVSDSPYEQYF
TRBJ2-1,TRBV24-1,CATSDLDRGNEQFF
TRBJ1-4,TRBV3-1,CASSRTGGTNEKLFF
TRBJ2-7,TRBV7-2,CASSILGQGADEQYF
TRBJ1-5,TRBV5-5,CASSLVGGLVQPQHF
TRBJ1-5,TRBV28,CASSPNLGTGGNQPQHF
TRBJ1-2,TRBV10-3,CAISDVPWGYTF
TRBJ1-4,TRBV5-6,CASSRTVTEGDEKLFF
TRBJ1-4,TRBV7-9,CASSLEAVTNEKLFF
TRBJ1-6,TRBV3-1,CASSQGAGAAGSPLHF
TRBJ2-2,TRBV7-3,CASSPRLGHANTGELFF
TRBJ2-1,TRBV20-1,CSARDTNEQFF
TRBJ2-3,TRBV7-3,CASSLTGTATDTQYF
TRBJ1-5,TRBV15,CATSRVDQPQHF